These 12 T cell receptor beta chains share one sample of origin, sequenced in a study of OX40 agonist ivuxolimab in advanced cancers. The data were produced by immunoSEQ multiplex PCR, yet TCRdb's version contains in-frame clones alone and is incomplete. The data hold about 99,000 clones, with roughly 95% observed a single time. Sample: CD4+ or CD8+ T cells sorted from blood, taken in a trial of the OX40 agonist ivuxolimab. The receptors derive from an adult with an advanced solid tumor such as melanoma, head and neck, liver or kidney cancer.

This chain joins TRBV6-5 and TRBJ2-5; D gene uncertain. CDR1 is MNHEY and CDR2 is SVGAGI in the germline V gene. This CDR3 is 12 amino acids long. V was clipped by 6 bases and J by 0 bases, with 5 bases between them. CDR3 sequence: CASSLDQETQYF. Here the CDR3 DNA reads TGTGCCAGCAGCCTCGACCAAGAGACCCAGTACTTC.

The DNA of the CDR3 is TGTGGGGTCACAGGATCAGGAGGCTACACCTTC. This encodes CGVTGSGGYTF. The chain combines TRBV11-2 with TRBJ1-2, with TRBD1 as a possible D gene (5 bases). CDR3 length equals 11 residues. Germline loops: CDR1 SGHAT, CDR2 FQNNGV.

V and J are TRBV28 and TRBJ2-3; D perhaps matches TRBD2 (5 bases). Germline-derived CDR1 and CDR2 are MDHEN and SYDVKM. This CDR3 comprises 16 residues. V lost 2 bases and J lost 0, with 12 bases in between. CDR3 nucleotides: TGTGCCAGCAGTTTAGCGGGTACTCCTAGCACAGATACGCAGTATTTT. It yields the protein CASSLAGTPSTDTQYF.

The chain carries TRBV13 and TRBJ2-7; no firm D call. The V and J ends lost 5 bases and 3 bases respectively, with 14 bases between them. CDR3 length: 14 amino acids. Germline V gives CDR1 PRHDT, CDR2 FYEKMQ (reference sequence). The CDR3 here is CASSHDGVNYEQYF. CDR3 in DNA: TGTGCCAGCAGCCATGACGGAGTCAACTACGAGCAGTACTTC.

CDR3 DNA sequence: TGTGCCAGCAGCTTAGCGGACGGGCCTTCGTATTTCGAGCAGTACTTC. Protein sequence: CASSLADGPSYFEQYF. V is TRBV7-9 and J is TRBJ2-7; the D is unclear. This CDR3 is built from 16 residues. Germline V gene sequence: CDR1 SEHNR, CDR2 FQNEAQ (reference sequence). Trimming cost V 0 bases and J 6 bases, with 18 bases left between them.

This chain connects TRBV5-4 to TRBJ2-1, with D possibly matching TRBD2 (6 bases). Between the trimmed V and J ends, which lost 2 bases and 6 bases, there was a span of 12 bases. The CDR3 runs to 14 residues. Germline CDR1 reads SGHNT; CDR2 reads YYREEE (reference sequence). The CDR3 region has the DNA TGTGCCAGCAGCTTCGGGGGTCTAACCAATGAGCAGTTCTTC. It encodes CASSFGGLTNEQFF.

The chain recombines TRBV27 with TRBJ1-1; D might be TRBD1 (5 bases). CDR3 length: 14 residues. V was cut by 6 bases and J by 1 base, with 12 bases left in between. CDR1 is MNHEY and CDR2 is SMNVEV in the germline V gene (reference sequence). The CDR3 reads CASSHRGGNTEAFF. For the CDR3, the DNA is TGTGCCAGCAGCCACCGGGGGGGGAACACTGAAGCTTTCTTT.

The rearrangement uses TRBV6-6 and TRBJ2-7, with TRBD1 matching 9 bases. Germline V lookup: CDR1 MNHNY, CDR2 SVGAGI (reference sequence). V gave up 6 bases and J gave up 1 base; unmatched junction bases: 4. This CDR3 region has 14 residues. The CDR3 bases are TGTGCCAGCAGGCCCGGACAGGGGTCCTACGAGCAGTACTTC. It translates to CASRPGQGSYEQYF.

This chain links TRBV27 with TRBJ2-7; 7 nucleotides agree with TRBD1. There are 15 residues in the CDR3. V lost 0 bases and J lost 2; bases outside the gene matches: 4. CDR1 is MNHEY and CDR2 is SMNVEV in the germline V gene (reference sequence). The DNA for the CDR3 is TGTGCCAGCAGTTTATCAGTAGGGGGCGCCTACGAGCAGTACTTC. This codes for CASSLSVGGAYEQYF.

DNA of the CDR3: TGTGCCAGCAGCGCGGGACCGGGGCAGGGGGCCCTTGAGCAGTTCTTC. Protein: CASSAGPGQGALEQFF. The chain employs TRBV7-6 and TRBJ2-1; 8 positions agree with TRBD1. This CDR3 has 16 amino acids. Germline assignment: CDR1 SGHVS and CDR2 FNYEAQ. Trimming removed 5 bases from V and 9 bases from J; junction bases left unmatched: 15.

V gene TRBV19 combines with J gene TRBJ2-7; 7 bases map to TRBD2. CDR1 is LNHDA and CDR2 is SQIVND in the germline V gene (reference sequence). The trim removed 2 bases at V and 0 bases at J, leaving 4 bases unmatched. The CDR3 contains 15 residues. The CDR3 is CASSIIGDYSYEQYF. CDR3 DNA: TGTGCCAGTAGTATAATAGGGGACTACTCCTACGAGCAGTACTTC.

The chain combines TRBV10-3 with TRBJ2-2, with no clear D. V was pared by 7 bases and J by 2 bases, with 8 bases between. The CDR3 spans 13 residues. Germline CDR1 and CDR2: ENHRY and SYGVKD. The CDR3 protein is CAIKQSNTGELFF. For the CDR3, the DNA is TGTGCCATCAAACAATCCAACACCGGGGAGCTGTTTTTT.